These 21 T cell receptor beta chains were sequenced from one sample in a study of metastatic and nonmetastatic thyroid tumors. There were no patients who had received any treatment before thyroid surgery. TCRdb reanalyzed the PCR reads via MiXCR. The sample lists approximately 25,000 clones; 20% to 25% were seen once. Sequenced sample: blood. These receptors were taken from a male donor with papillary thyroid cancer or a benign thyroid nodule (not recorded which). Some clones in this sample may be carry-over from other donors' samples.

This clone appeared many times. This sequence may be a read error, since a much larger clone differs from it by one base. This specimen includes other DNA sequences encoding the same CDR3. The V gene is TRBV2, the J gene TRBJ1-1; 7 bases are shared with TRBD1. V lost 5 bases and J lost 5; bases outside the gene matches: 5. Germline loops: CDR1 SNHLY, CDR2 FYNNEI. CDR3 length equals 13 residues. CDR3 amino acids: CASSFTGETEAFF. For the CDR3, the DNA is TGTGCCAGCAGTTTCACAGGGGAAACTGAAGCTTTCTTT.

This clone occurred many times. The chain recombines TRBV20-1 with TRBJ1-1; no clear D. Trimming cost V 5 bases and J 4 bases, with 20 bases left between them. Germline values: CDR1 DFQATT, CDR2 SNEGSKA (reference sequence). The CDR3 covers 15 residues. CDR3 nucleotide sequence: TGCAGTGCTCCTAGCCCCTCCGTCTTCAGCACTGAAGCTTTCTTT. As protein: CSAPSPSVFSTEAFF.

The chain links TRBV7-2 to TRBJ2-7; 14 bases map to TRBD2. The CDR3 has 20 amino acids. V shed 5 bases, J shed 2 bases, and the junction held 17 bases outside the gene matches. The germline gives CDR1 SGHTA, CDR2 FQGNSA. The CDR3 DNA reads TGTGCCAGCAGCGCCCTAGAGCGGTGGACTAGCGGGAGGACTCCCTACGAGCAGTACTTC. As protein: CASSALERWTSGRTPYEQYF.

This clone was found many times. This sequence joins TRBV10-3 and TRBJ1-6; 8 nucleotides match TRBD1. The V gene's germline CDR1 is ENHRY and CDR2 SYGVKD. The V gene end was trimmed by 3 bases and the J gene end by 7 bases; junction bases not matched to a gene: 5. The CDR3 consists of 15 residues. The CDR3 DNA sequence: TGTGCCATCAGTGAAAGACAGGGGAGGAATTCACCCCTCCACTTT. Amino acid sequence: CAISERQGRNSPLHF.

The chain joins TRBV6-2 or TRBV6-3 to TRBJ2-5, with D possibly called TRBD1 or TRBD2 (5 bases each). The germline gives CDR1 MNHEY, CDR2 SVGEGT. The V and J ends lost 6 bases and 5 bases respectively, with 16 bases between them. The CDR3 is 14 amino acids. The CDR3, as DNA: TGTGCCAGCAGACCCCGGGACGCGGCGGAGACCCAGTACTTC. Translated: CASRPRDAAETQYF.

The table lists this clone with many counts. The V gene is TRBV10-3, the J gene TRBJ2-6; D may correspond to TRBD1 or TRBD2 (5 bases each). The CDR3 length is 17 residues. V dropped 6 bases and J dropped 1 base, with 16 bases sitting between them. Germline assignment: CDR1 ENHRY and CDR2 SYGVKD. The CDR3 sequence: CAIRGRADPSGANVLTF. DNA of the CDR3: TGTGCCATCAGGGGGCGGGCAGACCCATCTGGGGCCAACGTCCTGACTTTC.

By its share, this clone is medium-sized (0.01 to 0.1%). The rearrangement links TRBV20-1 to TRBJ2-1; 7 bases match TRBD2. The CDR3 is made up of 14 amino acids. V shed 5 bases, J shed 3 bases, and the junction held 7 bases outside the gene matches. Per germline, CDR1 DFQATT and CDR2 SNEGSKA (reference sequence). The CDR3: CSARTGGDYNEQFF. CDR3 DNA sequence: TGCAGTGCTCGGACTGGGGGGGACTACAATGAGCAGTTCTTC.

This clone was detected many times. This chain links TRBV6-1 with TRBJ1-1; TRBD1 might be the D (6 bases). This CDR3 is built from 14 residues. Germline loops: CDR1 MNHNS, CDR2 SASEGT. V was trimmed by 8 bases and J by 7 bases, leaving 20 bases between them. The CDR3 nucleotides are TGTGCCAGCTCCTTTTCCCGGGGGCCAGTTGAAGCTTTCTTT. It codes for CASSFSRGPVEAFF.

Turning to this clone: A read error may produce the germline difference seen at one junction end. The rearrangement joins TRBV9 to TRBJ2-1; no clear D. From germline, CDR1 is SGDLS and CDR2 YYNGEE. The CDR3 is made up of 15 amino acids. The CDR3 DNA reads as TGTACCAGCAGCCCCCCCCGTGATGGCGGTGATGAGCAGTTCTTC. Translated, it gives CTSSPPRDGGDEQFF.

This clone was seen at least ten times. The chain uses TRBV6-1 and TRBJ2-7; 10 bases are shared with TRBD1. This CDR3 spans 13 amino acids. The J segment lost 5 bases and the V segment lost 7 bases, leaving 5 bases of the junction unmatched. Germline V gene lookup returns CDR1 MNHNS and CDR2 SASEGT. CDR3 sequence (DNA): TGTGCCAGCATGGGGACAGGGGACCACGAGCAGTACTTC. This gives the protein CASMGTGDHEQYF.

In its sample, this clone was seen many times. The chain carries TRBV7-9 and TRBJ1-3; 8 bases match TRBD1. With 5 bases clipped from V and 2 bases from J, the junction kept 8 bases outside the gene matches. CDR1 is SEHNR, CDR2 FQNEAQ, per germline (reference sequence). The CDR3 has 16 residues. In DNA, the CDR3 is TGTGCCAGCAGCCCCCAGACAGGGGTTGCTGGAAACACCATATATTTT. Translation gives CASSPQTGVAGNTIYF.

In this sample, this clone turned up many times. The rearrangement joins TRBV9 to TRBJ2-1; D remains unclear. The germline gives CDR1 SGDLS, CDR2 YYNGEE. Deletions cut 0 bases from V and 8 bases from J, with 9 bases between. This CDR3 has 13 residues. In nucleotides, the CDR3 is TGTGCCAGCAGCGTAGCTACGGGCTATGAGCAGTTCTTC. Translated: CASSVATGYEQFF.

This clone was picked up many times. The V gene is TRBV18, the J gene TRBJ1-5, with D perhaps matching TRBD1 (5 bases). This CDR3 is built from 13 residues. The germline V and J ends were trimmed by 6 bases and 7 bases, with 13 bases remaining between them. Germline CDR1 reads KGHSH; CDR2 reads LQKENI. The CDR3 coding sequence is TGTGCCAGCTCGACCGGGGGAGGCCAGCCCCAGCATTTT. This codes for CASSTGGGQPQHF. The full variable domain, in which reference TRBV18 and TRBJ1-5 provide the parts outside the CDR3, is NAGVMQNPRHLVRRRGQEARLRCSPMKGHSHVYWYRQLPEEGLKFMVYLQKENIIDESGMPKERFSAEFPKEGPSILRIQQVVRGDSAAYFCASSTGGGQPQHFGDGTRLSIL.

This clone showed up many times. The CDR3 nucleotides are TGCGCCAGCAGCTTGGCCCCCGAAACTAACTATGGCTACACCTTC. It is translated as CASSLAPETNYGYTF. The chain couples TRBV5-1 to TRBJ1-2, with unresolved D. V was clipped by 0 bases and J by 0 bases, with 9 bases between them. The CDR3 covers 15 residues. Germline V lookup: CDR1 SGHRS, CDR2 YFSETQ. Together with reference TRBV5-1 and TRBJ1-2, the CDR3 gives the full variable domain: KAGVTQTPRYLIKTRGQQVTLSCSPISGHRSVSWYQQTPGQGLQFLFEYFSETQRNKGNFPGRFSGRQFSNSRSEMNVSTLELGDSALYLCASSLAPETNYGYTFGSGTRLTVV.

This clone was detected ten times or more. The chain joins TRBV20-1 to TRBJ2-1; 11 bases match TRBD2. Trimming cost V 5 bases and J 4 bases; bases outside gene matches: 10. The germline V gene has CDR1 DFQATT and CDR2 SNEGSKA (reference sequence). There are 16 residues in the CDR3. This CDR3 is CSAFASGTSGYNEQFF. In nucleotides, the CDR3 is TGCAGTGCTTTTGCCTCCGGGACTAGCGGATACAATGAGCAGTTCTTC.

The V and J genes are TRBV24-1 and TRBJ2-1; D may be TRBD1 (6 bases). V lost 4 bases to trimming and J lost 9 bases, with 15 bases between them. CDR3 length equals 14 residues. Germline CDR1 reads KGHDR; CDR2 reads SFDVKD. This chain's CDR3 is CATSDLKDSSEQFF. The CDR3 DNA reads as TGTGCCACCAGTGACTTAAAGGACAGCAGTGAGCAGTTCTTC.

In its sample, this clone was seen many times. The chain combines TRBV5-1 with TRBJ1-2; 9 nucleotides align to TRBD1. The CDR3 is 15 residues long. The V gene's germline CDR1 is SGHRS and CDR2 YFSETQ. After removal of 4 bases from V and 4 bases from J, the junction contained 8 bases not matched to a gene. The CDR3 DNA follows: TGCGCCAGCAGCATAGGACAGGGGCAGTTCTATGGCTACACCTTC. This sequence encodes CASSIGQGQFYGYTF.

On this clone itself: An end of the junction differs from the germline gene, which may be a read error. V gene TRBV6-5 combines with J gene TRBJ2-2; 7 bases fit TRBD1. Germline assignment: CDR1 MNHEY and CDR2 SVGAGI. The CDR3 sequence is 15 residues long. The DNA of the CDR3 is TGTGCCAGCAGTTATGGGACAGCGAGCACCTGGGAGCTGTTTTTT. It codes for CASSYGTASTWELFF.

This clone came up many times. The chain links TRBV5-1 to TRBJ2-1; D uncertain. The CDR3 contains 17 residues. The V gene lost 4 bases and the J gene lost 0 bases, with 17 bases spanning the gap. CDR1 and CDR2 (germline): SGHRS, YFSETQ. The CDR3 is CASSPVTSPSSYNEQFF. CDR3 nucleotides: TGCGCCAGCAGCCCTGTTACTTCACCGAGCTCCTACAATGAGCAGTTCTTC.

This clone showed up many times. This chain connects TRBV10-1 to TRBJ1-2; D not certain. Trimming shortened V by 5 bases and J by 6 bases, and 16 bases separated the two germline ends. From germline, CDR1 is WNHNN and CDR2 SYGVQD (reference sequence). CDR3 size: 14 residues. The CDR3 region is CASSLDLNEDGYTF. The DNA for the CDR3 is TGCGCCAGCAGTCTTGACCTAAATGAGGATGGCTACACCTTC.

Ten or more counts support this clone. This chain connects TRBV7-2 to TRBJ2-2; D is unclear. This CDR3 comprises 12 residues. Per germline, CDR1 SGHTA and CDR2 FQGNSA. Trimming shortened V by 5 bases and J by 6 bases, and 7 bases separated the two germline ends. CDR3 bases: TGTGCCAGCAGCGTCGGCGCCGGGGAGCTGTTTTTT. Translating it yields CASSVGAGELFF.